Below, 2 T cell receptor beta chains from the same sample are listed, as sequenced in a study of cytomegalovirus exposure and HLA in healthy donors. Primers included in the PCR were 60 Vbeta and 13 Jbeta primers. The assay was immunoSEQ multiplex PCR, and TCRdb's table has in-frame clones only and misses some. This sample carries 100,000 to 120,000 clones, about three quarters of them seen once, and the ten largest clones take roughly 1.3%. Input material: PBMCs. The receptors shown here come from a woman younger than 45 in good health and CMV-seronegative.

This chain uses TRBV9 with TRBJ2-7; D remains unclear. The ends were cut back, 4 bases at V and 2 bases at J, with 13 bases in the middle. The CDR3 contains 14 residues. In germline, CDR1 is SGDLS, CDR2 YYNGEE. Written as DNA, the CDR3 is TGTGCCAGCAGCCCCCACAGTACAACCTACGAGCAGTACTTC. Encoded protein: CASSPHSTTYEQYF.

The V gene is TRBV5-1, the J gene TRBJ2-7; weak D call: TRBD2 (5 bases). Germline assignment: CDR1 SGHRS and CDR2 YFSETQ. The CDR3 runs 14 residues. The germline V and J ends were trimmed by 0 bases and 2 bases, with 9 bases remaining between them. CDR3 sequence: CASSLVGETYEQYF. The CDR3 coding sequence is TGCGCCAGCAGCTTGGTCGGGGAAACCTACGAGCAGTACTTC.